The clone carrying this T cell receptor (beta chain) showed up many times. Its cognate antigen is unknown. This CDR3 has 12 amino acids. Trimming pared 11 bases from V and 3 bases from J, leaving 11 bases between. Ophthalmopathy cases met thresholds of Clinical Activity Score at least 3, NOSPECS grade at least 4 and duration under 3 months. Exclusions: uncontrolled infection, other autoimmune disease, pregnancy, lactation. These data are taken from a study of T cells in Graves' hyperthyroidism and ophthalmopathy. Study-wide context: It was at initial diagnosis, before any treatment, that peripheral blood was collected. Findings and limits, study-wide: The model predicted ophthalmopathy a median around seven months before onset.

From RNA transcripts, TCR beta CDR3 regions were amplified. The HTBI set primed first-round TCR CDR3 RT-PCR. One entry per CDR3 protein results from TCRdb running MiXCR on the multiplex PCR reads. The sample contains about 600,000 distinct CDR3 sequences, 13% to 15% of which appear only once. This receptor was identified in a woman under 30 with Graves' ophthalmopathy. The V call is TRBV12-3 or TRBV12-4, the J call TRBJ1-3, with D unresolved. The sequenced material came from blood. For the CDR3, the DNA is TGTGCCTCCCCCGGGGTTGGAAACACCATATATTTT. This encodes CASPGVGNTIYF.